The clone carrying this TCR beta chain has ten or more counts. What it recognizes is unknown. The record originates from a study of T cells in Graves' hyperthyroidism and ophthalmopathy. Background on the study: Peripheral blood collection took place at initial diagnosis, before any treatment.

The CDR3 totals 14 residues. Losses at the gene ends were 5 bases for V and 6 bases for J; bases not matched to a gene: 9. From germline, CDR1 is LGHDT and CDR2 YNNKEL (reference sequence). Amplification yielded TCR beta CDR3 regions, with RNA transcripts as the source. First-round RT-PCR with HTBI primers amplified the TCR CDR3 region. TCRdb re-derived calls from the multiplex PCR reads in MiXCR, one entry per CDR3 protein. The table includes hundreds of thousands of distinct CDR3 sequences, about 15% detected once. Points from the study as a whole: Through a model of 13 V-J features, ophthalmopathy was separated from stable hyperthyroidism. Before onset, by a median of approximately 5.9 months, the model predicted ophthalmopathy. Most thyroid clonotypes with frequency above 0.001 were detected in blood.

The rearrangement uses TRBV3-1 and TRBJ1-1, with 7 bases lining up with TRBD1. Source material: blood. The receptor was derived from a woman aged 40 to 50 with Graves' ophthalmopathy. CDR3 protein: CASSFGQVNAEAFF. The CDR3 region has the DNA TGTGCCAGCAGCTTTGGACAGGTAAACGCTGAAGCTTTCTTT.